This T cell receptor (beta chain) came from a study of response to subunit inactivated influenza vaccine. Study conclusions and caveats: Only a handful of new T cells, the authors suggested, are recruited with each seasonal influenza vaccination.

The table lists this clonotype with a few counts. Its antigen remains unidentified. TCRdb re-analysed the RT-PCR reads in MiXCR, keeping a single row per CDR3 protein. The sample includes 610,000 or so distinct CDR3 sequences, approximately 14% seen only once; the top ten take 11%. This receptor was obtained from a man in his forties or fifties who received an inactivated influenza vaccine. The source was PBMCs from blood, collected 11 to 12 days after vaccination.

In nucleotides, the CDR3 is TGTGCCAGCAGCCAGCAGGGGCGGAACACTGAAGCTTTCTTT. Its protein product is CASSQQGRNTEAFF. V gene TRBV5-5 combines with J gene TRBJ1-1, with TRBD1 as a possible D gene (6 bases). The germline gives CDR1 SGHKS, CDR2 YYEKEE (reference sequence). V was trimmed by 4 bases and J by 1 base, leaving 11 bases between them. The length of the CDR3 is 14 residues.